This entry describes one TCR beta chain. This clone was detected a few times. Its antigen has not been determined. No much larger clone exists at a distance of one base, and base qualities are not known. These data belong to a study of cytomegalovirus exposure and HLA in healthy donors (dated by TCRdb to between 2016 and 2019). With respect to the entire study: An earlier analysis of about 560 of the donors reported about 300 Gb of sequence data and 95 million to 130 million unique TCR beta sequences obtained from 150 million to 200 million T cells. Roughly 300 gigabases of sequencing data and approximately 80 million unique TCR sequences were included in an early release covering around 650 HLA-typed donors. The genetic ancestry cluster associated with self-reported Caucasian donors included 81% of the roughly 410 genotyped donors. The study was designed to test whether signatures of past pathogen exposure could be identified by cataloging public T cell receptors. The study used immunosequencing to profile the T cell repertoires of 666 subjects and linked those repertoires to cytomegalovirus serostatus. In addition to the first cohort of roughly 700 subjects, a separate validation cohort of 130 or so different subjects was used. To predict cytomegalovirus infection status, the study combined high-throughput TCR immunosequencing, statistical association of individual TCRs with disease status, and machine learning. To study patterns of TCR occurrence, a later analysis re-analyzed previously published TCR beta repertoires from 650 to 750 donors and added high-resolution HLA genotyping. In the later analysis, no new phenotypic data were used to find candidate immune exposures; instead, reliance was placed on TCR beta sequences and their occurrence across donors. An earlier analysis of several hundred of the donors applied high-throughput TCR beta sequencing to assess whether each TCR beta V gene segment acted as functional or pseudogenic. Alongside the repertoire data, information on donor age, sex, ethnicity and CMV serostatus was compiled. In a later genetic analysis, genome-wide SNP genotypes for about 65% of the roughly 700 donors were used, and that subset was treated as a discovery cohort. All discovery cohort repertoires had been generated on a single sequencing platform. HLA typing included class I and class II loci at four-digit resolution. The number of donors typed differed by locus, with roughly 620-630 for A, B, C, DRB1 and DQB1, around 520 for DQA1, 606 for DPA1, and approximately 470 for DPB1. Four or five DR-DQ haplotypes were treated as single units for association and clustering because of strong linkage in the cohort. Among about 400 genotyped donors of the cohort, an average of approximately 220,000 unique TCR beta nucleotide sequences was sequenced per donor, of which approximately 18% were non-productive. The investigation overall reported the following: Because HLA typing was missing for some donors at each locus, association tests included only the typed subset. Specific HLA alleles were associated with 15,000 to 20,000 TCR beta sequences at a false discovery rate of 0.05 in a later analysis. A total of about 180 TCR beta chains were listed by the study as associated with cytomegalovirus. Some IMGT-functional V segments, including TRBV6-2 and TRBV6-3, could not be distinguished by the 87-base-pair reads and were therefore excluded. A further reported finding was that TCR beta sequences accurately predicted the HLA-A and HLA-B alleles for most subjects in the first cohort. A cluster of highly shared sequence variants was judged likely to be a technical artifact of the sequencing pipeline. Compared with the approximately 720-donor mean, donors in an Asian-associated ancestry cluster had fewer N-insertions in productive TCRs, according to a later genetic analysis. When HLA alleles, especially DR and DQ, strongly co-occurred, attributing TCR associations to individual alleles was difficult. In an earlier analysis of around 600 of the donors, most TCR beta V segments were observed in productive rearrangements about 87% or about 30% of the time, broadly matching IMGT annotations. A few of the identified cytomegalovirus-associated TCR beta chains were confirmed in vitro to be specific for cytomegalovirus antigens. Most TCR sequences were seen in very few donors, while some public TCRs were found in many individuals. Immune exposure information for the cohort was limited to CMV serostatus. In a later analysis, several top co-occurrence clusters were reported to appear linked to parvovirus B19, influenza, CMV and Epstein-Barr virus. The presence/absence analyses assumed that sequencing depth was roughly uniform across donors, and that assumption may not be true. The authors suggested that the approach could potentially be extended to other disease states and immunological phenotypes. In a later analysis, HLA-associated TCR beta chains were found to be more clonally expanded and to have lower generation probabilities than equally common non-associated chains. An association between a missense DCLRE1C variant and V-gene and J-gene trimming of TCR beta chains was found in a later genetic analysis and replicated in an independent cohort. Linkage disequilibrium might explain the correlated functional status among segregating V segments, but an unknown experimental factor could not be ruled out. In a later analysis, the rate of TCR association differed among HLA loci, with DRB1 alleles having the most associated TCRs and HLA-C alleles having the fewest. This cohort had only TCR beta chains sequenced, and the lack of alpha or paired-chain data limited which features could be detected. In a later analysis, most CMV-associated TCR beta chains were found to appear HLA-restricted, with HLA associations seemingly driven largely by CMV exposure. In both the original and validation cohorts, the classifier was reported to diagnose cytomegalovirus status with high specificity and sensitivity. Some 16 rarely observed V segments, including chromosome 9 orphons, were excluded from the earlier analysis of about 500 of the donors because counts were too low.

The germline ends are 11 bases apart after V is trimmed by 3 bases and J by 5 bases. CDR1 SGHNT and CDR2 YYREEE were looked up in the germline V gene (reference sequence). The CDR3, from cysteine to phenylalanine, totals 13 residues. The only DNA kept is the CDR3, 39 bases in frame from the first base. In total, roughly 670 healthy bone marrow donors made up the cohort. At the time of sampling, all cohort members were nominally healthy, though unrecorded immune exposures were likely present. The donor was CMV seronegative and belonged to the group of around 350 seronegative cohort members. Each donor provided a peripheral blood sample, and peripheral blood mononuclear cells were used for TCR beta sequencing. Genomic DNA extraction from the blood cell samples was performed with the Qiagen DNeasy Blood Extraction Kit. Library creation used the immunoSEQ multiplex PCR assay. A mixture of 60 forward primers for TCR Vbeta segments and 13 reverse primers for TCR Jbeta segments was used in the multiplex PCR. A multiplex PCR assay on genomic DNA amplified the CDR3 region of rearranged TCR beta genes. The amplified TCR beta libraries were sequenced on the Illumina HiSeq System as 87-base-pair reads. As for the authors' bioinformatics: In a later analysis, around 80 million unique TCR beta chains were counted across the 650 to 750 repertoires, and approximately 11 million of these chains were shared by at least two donors. Raw reads were error-corrected and collapsed into unique sequences by a nearest-neighbor algorithm in which closely related sequences were merged to remove PCR and sequencing errors. Alignment of CDR3 sequences to IMGT reference sequences was used to assign V, D and J gene segments. Each retained sequence needed at least a six-nucleotide match to both a V gene segment and a J gene segment. Rearrangements were classified as productive when the CDR3 lacked stop codons and remained in frame with V and J, and all other rearrangements were classified as non-productive. CDR3 was defined according to IMGT convention as the region running from the second conserved V-encoded cysteine to the conserved J-encoded phenylalanine. The earlier analysis of some 600 of the donors excluded sequences that lacked an unambiguous match to a single V gene segment. In an earlier analysis of 587 of the donors, V segments were called functional above 56.7% productive rearrangements and were called segregating when the between-donor standard deviation exceeded 5%. A statistical classification framework was built to diagnose cytomegalovirus status from the catalog of TCR beta chain sequences. In a later analysis, TCR nucleotide sequences were compared against IMGT/GENE-DB human TR gene sequences so that V and J genes could be assigned. The TCRdist pipeline was used in a later analysis to assign CDR3 sequences and most-parsimonious VDJ recombination scenarios. In a later analysis, every TCR beta chain was defined by the combination of its CDR3 amino acid sequence and its V-gene family, and reads without a unique V-gene family were dropped. To address suspected cross-contamination and a sequencing artifact, a later analysis removed several hundred highly shared, low-generation-probability nucleotide sequences. A later analysis calculated a clonal expansion index for each public chain from normalized within-repertoire ranks of inferred template counts. A later analysis computed generation probabilities with a VDJ recombination model fitted to out-of-frame rearrangements, and checked the results against IGoR. In a later analysis, hypergeometric tests were used to score TCR-TCR, TCR-HLA and TCR-CMV co-occurrence, with a repertoire-size bias correction applied to TCR pairs. A later analysis estimated false discovery rates by permuting HLA or CMV assignments 20 times. In a later analysis, co-occurring TCRs were grouped using DBSCAN, with TCRdist sequence similarity added in when clustering inside HLA-allele-positive subsets. Repertoires with fewer than 30,000 or more than 120,000 public chains, plus five repertoires with anomalous nucleotide sharing, were excluded from co-occurrence clustering. TCRdb obtained this table from immuneACCESS and retained in-frame rearrangements with V and J assigned. These tables miss some clones; where compared with another copy, unresolved V genes account for less than half of the shortfall, and the remainder is unexplained. The DNA gave D and trimming, while V, J and clone size come from that table. The sample table contains about 130,000 clones; only one count was recorded for approximately 80% of them. In total, the top ten clones hold 1% to 1.5% of the sample.

The source of this sequence is a girl aged 2 to 10 in good health and CMV-seronegative. The source material was PBMCs. This chain joins TRBV5-4 to TRBJ1-1; the D gene is perhaps TRBD1, from 6 matching bases. In nucleotide form, the sequence is TGTGCCAGCAGCTGGAACAGGGATACTGAAGCTTTCTTT. This encodes CASSWNRDTEAFF. The full variable domain, with segments outside the CDR3 supplied by the reference TRBV5-4 and TRBJ1-1 proteins, appears as ETGVTQSPTHLIKTRGQQVTLRCSSQSGHNTVSWYQQALGQGPQFIFQYYREEENGRGNFPPRFSGLQFPNYSSELNVNALELDDSALYLCASSWNRDTEAFFGQGTRLTVV.